The 14 T cell receptor beta chains below come from one sample, sequenced in a study of cytomegalovirus exposure and HLA in healthy donors. The assay was immunoSEQ multiplex PCR, and TCRdb's table has in-frame clones only and misses some. The profile shows about 250,000 clones, about 90% of them singletons. Sequences were obtained from PBMCs. The receptors here all came from a young man in good health and CMV-seropositive.

In nucleotides, the CDR3 is TGTGCCAGTAGTCGAAGGACCGGGGACGAGCAGTACTTC. Protein sequence: CASSRRTGDEQYF. V gene TRBV19 combines with J gene TRBJ2-7, with D maybe TRBD2 (5 bases). CDR3 size: 13 residues. Germline V gene lookup returns CDR1 LNHDA and CDR2 SQIVND (reference sequence). The V and J ends lost 5 bases and 5 bases respectively, with 13 bases between them.

The genes are TRBV4-3 and TRBJ2-6; D not resolved. There are 16 residues in the CDR3. V gave up 0 bases and J gave up 0 bases, with 6 bases separating them. Per germline, CDR1 LGHNA and CDR2 YSLEER. The CDR3 region is CASSQDRTSGANVLTF. CDR3 nucleotide sequence: TGCGCCAGCAGCCAAGATAGAACCTCTGGGGCCAACGTCCTGACTTTC.

The rearrangement uses TRBV4-3 and TRBJ1-2, with a possible D match to TRBD1 (5 bases). V was trimmed by 1 base and J by 8 bases, leaving 20 bases between them. Germline CDR1 LGHNA, CDR2 YSLEER. The CDR3 is 16 amino acids. The DNA of the CDR3 is TGCGCCAGCAGCCAAGCGTCCCTTCCGGGACCTGGAGGCTACACCTTC. Translated, it gives CASSQASLPGPGGYTF.

The genes are TRBV5-1 and TRBJ2-1, with 7 bases that match TRBD2. Germline trimming cut 4 bases from V and 4 bases from J; bases unmatched to any gene: 8. CDR1 is SGHRS and CDR2 is YFSETQ in the germline V gene. The CDR3 is 15 amino acids. The CDR3 nucleotides are TGCGCCAGCAGCAATGTGGCTAGCGGATACAATGAGCAGTTCTTC. Its translation is CASSNVASGYNEQFF.

In this sample, this clone turned up once. This chain uses TRBV5-1 with TRBJ2-1; unclear D gene. CDR1 and CDR2 (germline): SGHRS, YFSETQ. The CDR3 runs to 13 residues. V was trimmed by 1 base and J by 5 bases, leaving 7 bases between them. CDR3 in DNA: TGCGCCAGCAGCTTGATGGGTAACAATGAGCAGTTCTTC. Amino acids: CASSLMGNNEQFF.

This rearrangement joins TRBV6-5 to TRBJ2-3; D is unclear. The germline V gene has CDR1 MNHEY and CDR2 SVGAGI. The CDR3 extends over 15 amino acids. Trimming pared 6 bases from V and 2 bases from J, leaving 15 bases between. The CDR3 sequence: CASSYQASNTDTQYF. For the CDR3, the DNA is TGTGCCAGCAGCTACCAAGCGAGTAACACAGATACGCAGTATTTT.

This chain connects TRBV14 to TRBJ2-7; TRBD2 is a possible D gene (6 bases). Germline assignment: CDR1 SGHDN and CDR2 FVKESK. V was pared by 4 bases and J by 3 bases, with 19 bases between. The CDR3 runs to 16 residues. The CDR3 sequence: CASSPRGGSQSYEQYF. CDR3 nucleotide sequence: TGTGCCAGCAGCCCCCGGGGAGGTAGTCAGAGCTACGAGCAGTACTTC. Looking up the rest from reference TRBV14 and TRBJ2-7 gives the full variable domain: EAGVTQFPSHSVIEKGQTVTLRCDPISGHDNLYWYRRVMGKEIKFLLHFVKESKQDESGMPNNRFLAERTGGTYSTLKVQPAELEDSGVYFCASSPRGGSQSYEQYFGPGTRLTVT.

V gene TRBV5-1 combines with J gene TRBJ1-4; D is uncertain. Germline-derived CDR1 and CDR2 are SGHRS and YFSETQ. The CDR3 length is 13 residues. V was clipped by 5 bases and J by 3 bases, with 8 bases between them. CDR3 bases: TGCGCCAGCAGACCCGGTGCTAATGAAAAACTGTTTTTT. Amino acids: CASRPGANEKLFF.

The chain recombines TRBV21-1 with TRBJ2-7. TRBV21-1 represents a pseudogene. CDR3 size: 16 residues. The CDR3 here is CASSKARRMVGYEQYF. In DNA, the CDR3 is TGTGCCAGCAGCAAAGCACGGCGGATGGTGGGGTACGAGCAGTACTTC.

A single count supports this clone. V gene TRBV6-5 combines with J gene TRBJ1-1; D unclear. The germline V gene has CDR1 MNHEY and CDR2 SVGAGI. V was cut by 10 bases and J by 3 bases, with 6 bases left in between. The CDR3 is 10 residues long. The CDR3 DNA reads TGTGCCACGATGGACACTGAAGCTTTCTTT. This codes for CATMDTEAFF.

The J gene is TRBJ1-2, the V gene TRBV4-3; D ambiguous. V gave up 5 bases and J gave up 3 bases, with 16 bases separating them. Germline CDR1 is LGHNA and CDR2 is YSLEER. The length of the CDR3 is 15 residues. CDR3 nucleotide sequence: TGCGCCAGCAGCTTACGCGACCGCTCTTACTATGGCTACACCTTC. As protein: CASSLRDRSYYGYTF.

This rearrangement joins TRBV28 to TRBJ1-5; D is uncertain. The CDR3 sequence is 12 residues long. Germline assignment: CDR1 MDHEN and CDR2 SYDVKM. V lost 5 bases and J lost 7, with 9 bases in between. The chain's CDR3 is CASSTELQPQHF. The CDR3 DNA is TGTGCCAGCAGTACCGAATTGCAGCCCCAGCATTTT.

CDR3 DNA: TGTGCCAGCAGACAGGACGGTCAGCCCCAGCATTTT. Its translation is CASRQDGQPQHF. This chain uses TRBV2 with TRBJ1-5, with TRBD1 as a possible D gene (5 bases). Per germline, CDR1 SNHLY and CDR2 FYNNEI. With 6 bases removed from V and 6 bases from J, the gap between germline ends came to 9 bases. The CDR3 covers 12 residues.

CDR3 nucleotide sequence: TGTGCCAGCAGCACCCGGGGTTACAATGAGCAGTTCTTC. It codes for CASSTRGYNEQFF. The rearrangement joins TRBV5-6 to TRBJ2-1, with D possibly being TRBD2 (5 bases). The CDR3 has 13 amino acids. In germline, CDR1 is SGHDT, CDR2 YYEEEE. V was pared by 4 bases and J by 4 bases, with 9 bases between.